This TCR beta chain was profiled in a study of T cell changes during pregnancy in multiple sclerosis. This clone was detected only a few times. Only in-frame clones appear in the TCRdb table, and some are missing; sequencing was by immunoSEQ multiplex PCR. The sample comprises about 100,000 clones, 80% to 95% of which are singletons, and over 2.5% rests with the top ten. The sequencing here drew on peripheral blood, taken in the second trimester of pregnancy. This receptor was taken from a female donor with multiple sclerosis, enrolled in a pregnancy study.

CDR3 nucleotides: TGTGCCAGCAGTTACAGGATGAACACTGAAGCTTTCTTT. Protein sequence: CASSYRMNTEAFF. V is TRBV27 and J is TRBJ1-1; possibly TRBD1 for D (5 bases). This CDR3 region has 13 residues. V shed 4 bases and J shed 0 bases, with 6 bases lying between them. Per germline, CDR1 MNHEY and CDR2 SMNVEV (reference sequence).